Shown below are 25 T cell receptor beta chains from a single sample sequenced in a study of blood T cell repertoires in COVID-19. The method was immunoSEQ multiplex PCR; TCRdb's version includes in-frame clones alone and lacks a portion of them. The repertoire consists of 200,000 to 300,000 clones, with approximately 80% occurring once and the leading ten covering approximately 4.5%. Source material: peripheral blood. These TCRs come from a woman in her 70s with acute or convalescent COVID-19.

This clone was observed a handful of times. The chain uses TRBV7-6 and TRBJ1-6; D not resolved. Per the germline V gene, CDR1 is SGHVS and CDR2 is FNYEAQ. Trimming cost V 1 base and J 7 bases, with 14 bases left between them. The CDR3 is 16 residues long. CDR3 sequence reads: CASSLESTDLNSPLHF. As DNA, the CDR3 is TGTGCCAGCAGCTTAGAGTCAACAGACCTAAATTCACCCCTCCACTTT.

In this sample, this clone turned up a few times. The V gene is TRBV18, the J gene TRBJ2-1, with 8 nucleotides matching TRBD1. The germline V gene encodes CDR1 KGHSH and CDR2 LQKENI. The CDR3 length is 15 residues. The trim removed 2 bases at V and 1 base at J, leaving 1 base unmatched. The CDR3 DNA sequence: TGTGCCAGCTCACCAGACAGGGGTTCCTACAATGAGCAGTTCTTC. Amino acids: CASSPDRGSYNEQFF.

CDR3 region: CASSPEGQGSQPQHF. The CDR3 DNA follows: TGTGCCAGCTCACCAGAAGGACAGGGTTCTCAGCCCCAGCATTTT. The chain joins TRBV18 to TRBJ1-5, with 8 bases aligning to TRBD1. Losses at the gene ends were 2 bases for V and 6 bases for J; bases not matched to a gene: 6. Germline loops: CDR1 KGHSH, CDR2 LQKENI. The CDR3 runs 15 residues.

V is TRBV5-1 and J is TRBJ1-4, with TRBD1 matching 7 bases. V dropped 0 bases and J dropped 2; count of bases not matched to a gene: 1. CDR1 is SGHRS and CDR2 is YFSETQ in the germline V gene. This CDR3 is built from 15 residues. CDR3 DNA: TGCGCCAGCAGCTTGGTACAGGGGACTAATGAAAAACTGTTTTTT. Amino acids: CASSLVQGTNEKLFF.

The chain employs TRBV6-5 and TRBJ2-1; 8 bases agree with TRBD1. The germline CDR1 and CDR2 sequences are MNHEY and SVGAGI. With V trimmed by 10 bases and J by 7 bases, 9 bases remained unmatched. CDR3 length: 13 amino acids. DNA for the CDR3: TGTGCCACTCAGGACAGGGCCTGGAATGAGCAGTTCTTC. This sequence encodes CATQDRAWNEQFF.

The chain couples TRBV28 to TRBJ2-1; D possibly corresponds to TRBD1 (5 bases). V shed 6 bases and J shed 8 bases, with 11 bases lying between them. CDR1 is MDHEN and CDR2 is SYDVKM in the germline V gene. The CDR3 extends over 12 amino acids. CDR3 DNA sequence: TGTGCCAGCAGGGCAGGGTTTGATGAGCAGTTCTTC. It translates to CASRAGFDEQFF.

This sequence joins TRBV5-4 and TRBJ2-5, with D tentatively TRBD1 (6 bases). The CDR3 is 14 amino acids. In germline, CDR1 is SGHNT, CDR2 YYREEE (reference sequence). The V and J ends lost 0 bases and 4 bases respectively, with 10 bases between them. CDR3 sequence (DNA): TGTGCCAGCAGCTTGGTAGGCAGGGGAGAGACCCAGTACTTC. It yields the protein CASSLVGRGETQYF.

A single count supports this clone. The chain uses TRBV19 and TRBJ1-2, with TRBD1 identical over 7 bases. Losses at the gene ends were 5 bases for V and 4 bases for J; bases not matched to a gene: 10. CDR1 LNHDA and CDR2 SQIVND come from the germline V gene (reference sequence). CDR3 length equals 15 residues. The CDR3 loop is CASSHDRVGSYGYTF. CDR3 nucleotides: TGTGCCAGTAGTCACGACAGGGTCGGGAGCTATGGCTACACCTTC.

This clone was counted a single time. V and J are TRBV24-1 and TRBJ1-2; 8 nucleotides align to TRBD1. In germline, CDR1 is KGHDR, CDR2 SFDVKD. This CDR3 contains 15 residues. The V segment lost 3 bases and the J segment 4 bases; nucleotides outside the gene matches: 6. CDR3 DNA sequence: TGTGCCACCAGTGATCCTGGACAGGGCGGCTATGGCTACACCTTC. It specifies CATSDPGQGGYGYTF.

V and J are TRBV30 and TRBJ1-1; D uncertain. The CDR3 has 12 amino acids. Trimming removed 4 bases at V and 6 bases at J, with 12 bases between. The V gene's germline CDR1 is GTSNPN and CDR2 SVGIG (reference sequence). This CDR3 is CAWNWVGAEAFF. In DNA, the CDR3 is TGTGCCTGGAATTGGGTCGGAGCTGAAGCTTTCTTT.

This chain joins TRBV12-3 or TRBV12-4 and TRBJ2-7; perhaps TRBD1 as D (5 bases). The CDR3 extends over 13 amino acids. The V and J ends lost 5 bases and 7 bases respectively, with 15 bases between them. CDR3 residues: CASSLRLYREQYF. DNA of the CDR3: TGTGCCAGCAGTCTACGGTTATACAGGGAGCAGTACTTC.

The J gene is TRBJ2-6, the V gene TRBV27, with 7 positions matching TRBD1. V lost 5 bases to trimming and J lost 0 bases; unmatched junction nucleotides: 13. The CDR3 length is 19 residues. Germline loops: CDR1 MNHEY, CDR2 SMNVEV (reference sequence). The CDR3 is CASSLFTGASPSGANVLTF. The CDR3, as DNA: TGTGCCAGCAGTCTATTCACAGGGGCGTCACCCTCTGGGGCCAACGTCCTGACTTTC.

This clone was found once. The chain combines TRBV28 with TRBJ1-3; 7 bases are a match to TRBD1. The V gene end was trimmed by 6 bases and the J gene end by 3 bases; junction bases not matched to a gene: 8. The CDR3 covers 15 residues. Germline-derived CDR1 and CDR2 are MDHEN and SYDVKM. The CDR3 coding sequence is TGTGCCAGCAGGCCCATGACAGGGAATGGAAACACCATATATTTT. This encodes CASRPMTGNGNTIYF.

The rearrangement links TRBV3-1 (or the pseudogene TRBV3-2) to TRBJ1-5; D gene ambiguous. V was shortened by 8 bases and J by 7 bases, with 9 bases between the two germline ends. The CDR3 has 11 amino acids. Germline CDR1 and CDR2: LGHDT and YNNKEL (reference sequence). The chain's CDR3 is CASGLGQPQHF. CDR3 in DNA: TGTGCCAGCGGACTCGGCCAGCCCCAGCATTTT.

The J gene is TRBJ2-7, the V gene TRBV6-5; 7 nucleotides line up with TRBD1. Per the germline V gene, CDR1 is MNHEY and CDR2 is SVGAGI. V lost 5 bases, J lost 2 bases, and 9 bases stayed unmatched. The length of the CDR3 is 15 residues. CDR3 DNA sequence: TGTGCCAGCAGTCGCGCCCCGACAGGGACCTACGAGCAGTACTTC. This sequence encodes CASSRAPTGTYEQYF.

The V gene is TRBV23-1, the J gene TRBJ2-7; 8 bases agree with TRBD1. TRBV23-1 is marked as an open reading frame, function uncertain. Trimming removed 7 bases from V and 9 bases from J; junction bases left unmatched: 23. The length of the CDR3 is 17 residues. The CDR3 sequence is CASNQKPWTGTKYGQYF. The CDR3 DNA is TGCGCCAGCAACCAAAAGCCTTGGACAGGGACCAAATATGGGCAGTACTTC.

The chain joins TRBV5-1 to TRBJ1-1; D ambiguous. The V gene lost 5 bases and the J gene lost 1 base, with 12 bases spanning the gap. The CDR3 extends over 14 amino acids. Germline V CDR1 and CDR2: SGHRS, YFSETQ. This CDR3 reads CASRRVGENTEAFF. The DNA for the CDR3 is TGCGCCAGCAGGCGGGTGGGAGAGAACACTGAAGCTTTCTTT.

This clone was counted between two and nine times. The V call is TRBV10-2, the J call TRBJ1-4, with D possibly matching TRBD1 (6 bases). Trimming shortened V by 3 bases and J by 8 bases, and 16 bases separated the two germline ends. The CDR3 covers 15 residues. Germline values: CDR1 WSHSY, CDR2 SAAADI. CDR3 sequence: CASSDSGGAWEKLFF. The CDR3 nucleotides read TGCGCCAGCAGTGATAGTGGGGGCGCATGGGAAAAACTGTTTTTT.

The rearrangement joins TRBV6-5 to TRBJ1-6; 7 nucleotides agree with TRBD1. Germline V gives CDR1 MNHEY, CDR2 SVGAGI. The length of the CDR3 is 14 residues. V was clipped by 6 bases and J by 8 bases; unmatched bases: 7. The CDR3 sequence is CASRATGTDSPLHF. As DNA, the CDR3 is TGTGCCAGCAGAGCGACAGGGACGGATTCACCCCTCCACTTT.

The J gene is TRBJ2-1, the V gene TRBV3-1 (or the pseudogene TRBV3-2); 14 bases map to TRBD2. The V segment lost 3 bases and the J segment 10 bases; nucleotides outside the gene matches: 11. The CDR3 has 17 amino acids. Germline V lookup: CDR1 LGHDT, CDR2 YNNKEL (reference sequence). This CDR3 is CASSHARLAGGLGEQFF. CDR3 in DNA: TGTGCCAGCAGCCACGCCCGACTAGCGGGGGGGCTCGGGGAGCAGTTCTTC.

The rearrangement joins TRBV7-2 to TRBJ2-7; TRBD1 matches at 9 bases. Trimming took 5 bases from V and 0 from J; bases not matched to a gene: 8. This CDR3 has 16 amino acids. CDR1 and CDR2 from the germline V gene are SGHTA and FQGNSA. The CDR3 reads CASSPQGAMSSYEQYF. The CDR3 DNA sequence: TGTGCCAGCAGCCCACAGGGGGCGATGAGCTCCTACGAGCAGTACTTC.

The chain couples TRBV3-1 (or the pseudogene TRBV3-2) to TRBJ1-1; D is perhaps TRBD1 (6 bases). CDR3 length equals 13 residues. Germline V lookup: CDR1 LGHDT, CDR2 YNNKEL (reference sequence). The germline V and J ends were trimmed by 3 bases and 7 bases, with 12 bases remaining between them. The CDR3 DNA reads TGTGCCAGCAGCCAGGGGGCGGGGGGTGAAGCTTTCTTT. Amino acids: CASSQGAGGEAFF.

About this clone: The same CDR3 is also encoded by other DNA sequences in this sample. CDR3 sequence reads: CASSLGQVNTEAFF. CDR3 nucleotides: TGTGCCAGCAGCTTGGGACAGGTGAACACTGAAGCTTTCTTT. The chain combines TRBV6-5 with TRBJ1-1; 8 nucleotides agree with TRBD1. The CDR3 covers 14 residues. V was clipped by 6 bases and J by 0 bases; unmatched bases: 3. CDR1 is MNHEY and CDR2 is SVGAGI in the germline V gene.

This chain uses TRBV2 with TRBJ1-6; D gene unclear. The CDR3 totals 14 residues. Germline CDR1 SNHLY, CDR2 FYNNEI. The germline V and J ends were trimmed by 6 bases and 9 bases, with 15 bases remaining between them. DNA for the CDR3: TGTGCCAGCAGGTACGTGGAGATGGGTTCACCCCTCCACTTT. This sequence encodes CASRYVEMGSPLHF.

The chain combines TRBV12-3 or TRBV12-4 with TRBJ1-1, with 8 bases lining up with TRBD1. V lost 3 bases and J lost 13; bases outside the gene matches: 7. CDR3 length: 12 residues. The CDR3 DNA sequence: TGTGCCAGCAGTTTTTCGGACAGGGTGGTTTTCTTT. Its protein product is CASSFSDRVVFF.